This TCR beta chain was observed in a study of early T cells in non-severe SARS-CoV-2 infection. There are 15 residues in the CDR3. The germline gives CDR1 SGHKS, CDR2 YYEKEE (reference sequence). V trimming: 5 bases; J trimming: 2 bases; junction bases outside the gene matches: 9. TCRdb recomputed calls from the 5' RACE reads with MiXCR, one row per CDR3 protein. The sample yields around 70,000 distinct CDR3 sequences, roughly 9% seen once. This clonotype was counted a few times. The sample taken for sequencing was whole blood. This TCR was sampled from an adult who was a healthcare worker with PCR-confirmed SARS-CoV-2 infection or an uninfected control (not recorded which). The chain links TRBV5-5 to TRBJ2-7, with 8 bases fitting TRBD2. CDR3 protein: CASSYRDGRAYEQYF. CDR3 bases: TGTGCCAGCAGTTACCGGGACGGGAGGGCCTACGAGCAGTACTTC.